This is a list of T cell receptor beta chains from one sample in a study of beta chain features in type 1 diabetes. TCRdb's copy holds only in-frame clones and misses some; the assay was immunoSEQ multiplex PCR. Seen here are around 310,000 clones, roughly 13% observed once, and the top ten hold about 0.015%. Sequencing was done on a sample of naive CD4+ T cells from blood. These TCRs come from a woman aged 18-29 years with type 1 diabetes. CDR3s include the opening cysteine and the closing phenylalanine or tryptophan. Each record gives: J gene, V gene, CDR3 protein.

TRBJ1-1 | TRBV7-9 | CASSPISQGNTEAFF
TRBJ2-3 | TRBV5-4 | CASSAGPGGADTQYF
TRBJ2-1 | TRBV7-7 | CASSFTGTSGEQFF
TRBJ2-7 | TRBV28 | CASSWDFSTPEQYF
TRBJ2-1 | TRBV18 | CASQGEILDNEQFF
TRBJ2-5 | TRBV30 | CAWDRGGEETQYF
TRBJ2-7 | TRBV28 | CASRPGSGRETYEQYF
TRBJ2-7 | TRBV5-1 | CASSLGRVTNEQYF
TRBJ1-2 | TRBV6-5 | CASSYRAGPNYGYTF
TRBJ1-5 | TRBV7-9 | CASSLGDRGGNQPQHF
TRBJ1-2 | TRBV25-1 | CASRPQGSQGYTF
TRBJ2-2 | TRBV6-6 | CASSASVTGELFF
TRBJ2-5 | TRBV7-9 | CASGRSETQYF
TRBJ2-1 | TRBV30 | CAWTSGYYNEQFF
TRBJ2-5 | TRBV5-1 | CASSSTGVAGRRETQYF
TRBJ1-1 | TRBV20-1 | CSANYNTEAFF
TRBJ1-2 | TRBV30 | CAWSVNPPHRNYGYTF
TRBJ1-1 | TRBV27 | CASSLTGTGGSTEAFF
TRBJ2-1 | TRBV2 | CASRTLAGANEQFF
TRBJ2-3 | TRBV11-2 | CASSLGGRDTQYF